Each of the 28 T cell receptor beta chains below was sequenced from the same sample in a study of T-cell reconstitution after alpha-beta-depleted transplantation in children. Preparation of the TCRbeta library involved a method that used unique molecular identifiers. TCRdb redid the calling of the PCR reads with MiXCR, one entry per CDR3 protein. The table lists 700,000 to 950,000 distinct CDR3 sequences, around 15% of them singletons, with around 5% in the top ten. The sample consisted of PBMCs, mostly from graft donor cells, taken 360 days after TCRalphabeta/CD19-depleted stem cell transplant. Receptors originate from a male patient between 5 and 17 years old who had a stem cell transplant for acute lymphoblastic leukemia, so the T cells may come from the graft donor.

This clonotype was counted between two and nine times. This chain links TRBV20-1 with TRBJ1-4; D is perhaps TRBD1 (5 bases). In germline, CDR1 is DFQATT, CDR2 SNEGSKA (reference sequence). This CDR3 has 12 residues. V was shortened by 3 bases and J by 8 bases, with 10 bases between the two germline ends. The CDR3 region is CSARGRQEKLFF. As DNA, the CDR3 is TGCAGTGCTAGGGGACGGCAGGAAAAACTGTTTTTT.

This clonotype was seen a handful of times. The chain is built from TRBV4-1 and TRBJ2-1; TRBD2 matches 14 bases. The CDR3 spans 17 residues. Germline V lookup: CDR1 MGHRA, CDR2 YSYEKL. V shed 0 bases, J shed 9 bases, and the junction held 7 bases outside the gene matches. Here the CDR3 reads CASSQDPGTSGSREQFF. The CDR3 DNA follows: TGCGCCAGCAGCCAAGATCCCGGGACTAGCGGGAGTCGTGAGCAGTTCTTC.

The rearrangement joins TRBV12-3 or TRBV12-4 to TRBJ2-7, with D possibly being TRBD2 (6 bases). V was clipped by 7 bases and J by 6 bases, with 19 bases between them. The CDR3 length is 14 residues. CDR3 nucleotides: TGTGCCAGCACCCCGGATGTTGGGGGGAGCGAGCAGTACTTC. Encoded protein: CASTPDVGGSEQYF.

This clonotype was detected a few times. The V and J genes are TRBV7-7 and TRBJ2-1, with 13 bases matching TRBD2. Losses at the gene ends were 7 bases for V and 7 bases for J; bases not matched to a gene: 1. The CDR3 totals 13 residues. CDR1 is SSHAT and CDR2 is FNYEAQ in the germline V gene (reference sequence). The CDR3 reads CASKTSGRNEQFF. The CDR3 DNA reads TGTGCCAGCAAGACTAGCGGGAGGAATGAGCAGTTCTTC.

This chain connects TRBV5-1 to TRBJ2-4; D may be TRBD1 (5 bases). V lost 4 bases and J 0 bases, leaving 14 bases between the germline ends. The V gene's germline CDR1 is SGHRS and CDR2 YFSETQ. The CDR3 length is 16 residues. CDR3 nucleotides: TGCGCCAGCAGCACGACAGATAAACTAGCCAAAAACATTCAGTACTTC. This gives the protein CASSTTDKLAKNIQYF.

The CDR3 spells CASRRLAGTQETQYF. The CDR3, as DNA: TGTGCCAGCAGAAGACTAGCGGGCACCCAAGAGACCCAGTACTTC. The V and J genes are TRBV9 and TRBJ2-5; TRBD2 aligns across 10 bases. The CDR3 is made up of 15 amino acids. The germline gives CDR1 SGDLS, CDR2 YYNGEE. With V trimmed by 5 bases and J by 1 base, 5 bases remained unmatched.

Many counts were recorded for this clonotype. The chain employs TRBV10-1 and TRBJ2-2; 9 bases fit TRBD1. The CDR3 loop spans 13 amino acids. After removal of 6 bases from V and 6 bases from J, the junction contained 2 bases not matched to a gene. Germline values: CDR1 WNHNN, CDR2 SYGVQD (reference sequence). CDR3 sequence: CASSWTGAGELFF. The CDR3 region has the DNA TGCGCCAGCAGCTGGACAGGGGCCGGGGAGCTGTTTTTT.

CDR3 in DNA: TGCAGCATCCAGGGGGCGCGGAAAGATGAAAAACTGTTTTTT. Translated, it gives CSIQGARKDEKLFF. The chain combines TRBV20-1 with TRBJ1-4, with 8 bases that match TRBD1. This CDR3 contains 14 residues. Germline loops: CDR1 DFQATT, CDR2 SNEGSKA (reference sequence).

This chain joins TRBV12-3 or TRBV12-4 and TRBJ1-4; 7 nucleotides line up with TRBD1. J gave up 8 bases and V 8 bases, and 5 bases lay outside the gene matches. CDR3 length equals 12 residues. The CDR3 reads CASRTGGEKLFF. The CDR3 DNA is TGTGCCAGCCGGACAGGTGGGGAAAAACTGTTTTTT.

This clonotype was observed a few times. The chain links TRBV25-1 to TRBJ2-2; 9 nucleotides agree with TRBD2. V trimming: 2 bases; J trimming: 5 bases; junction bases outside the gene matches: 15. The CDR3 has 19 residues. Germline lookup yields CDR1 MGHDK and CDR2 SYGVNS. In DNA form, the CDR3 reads TGTGCCAGCAGTGAAGGGTGGGGAGGCGCGGGAGGGCCTACCGGGGAGCTGTTTTTT. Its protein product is CASSEGWGGAGGPTGELFF.

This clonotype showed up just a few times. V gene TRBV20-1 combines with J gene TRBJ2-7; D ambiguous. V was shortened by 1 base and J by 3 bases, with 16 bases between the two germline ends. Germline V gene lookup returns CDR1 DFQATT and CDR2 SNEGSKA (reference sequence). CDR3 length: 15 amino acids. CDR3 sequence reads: CSARAYDGTLYEQYF. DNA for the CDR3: TGCAGTGCTAGAGCTTACGACGGAACCCTCTACGAGCAGTACTTC.

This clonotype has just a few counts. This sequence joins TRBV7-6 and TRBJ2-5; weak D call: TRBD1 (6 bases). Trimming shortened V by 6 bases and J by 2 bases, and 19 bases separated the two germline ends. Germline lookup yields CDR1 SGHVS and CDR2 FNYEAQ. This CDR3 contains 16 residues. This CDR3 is CASSLEQGVPQETQYF. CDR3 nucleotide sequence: TGTGCCAGCAGTCTAGAACAGGGAGTGCCACAAGAGACCCAGTACTTC.

CDR3 sequence (DNA): TGCAGCGTTGAAGATCAGTCAGGGCTAAGCTACGAGCAGTACTTC. This translates into CSVEDQSGLSYEQYF. The genes are TRBV29-1 and TRBJ2-7, with a weak D call TRBD1 (5 bases). V was trimmed by 0 bases and J by 3 bases, leaving 15 bases between them. This CDR3 is built from 15 residues. Germline-derived CDR1 and CDR2 are SQVTM and ANQGSEA.

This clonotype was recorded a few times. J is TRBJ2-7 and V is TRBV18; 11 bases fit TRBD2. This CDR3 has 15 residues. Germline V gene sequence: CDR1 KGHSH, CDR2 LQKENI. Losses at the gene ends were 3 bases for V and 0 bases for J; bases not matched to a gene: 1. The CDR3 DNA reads TGTGCCAGCTCACCCACTAGCGGGGGCTCCTACGAGCAGTACTTC. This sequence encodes CASSPTSGGSYEQYF. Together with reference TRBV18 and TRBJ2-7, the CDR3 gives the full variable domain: NAGVMQNPRHLVRRRGQEARLRCSPMKGHSHVYWYRQLPEEGLKFMVYLQKENIIDESGMPKERFSAEFPKEGPSILRIQQVVRGDSAAYFCASSPTSGGSYEQYFGPGTRLTVT.

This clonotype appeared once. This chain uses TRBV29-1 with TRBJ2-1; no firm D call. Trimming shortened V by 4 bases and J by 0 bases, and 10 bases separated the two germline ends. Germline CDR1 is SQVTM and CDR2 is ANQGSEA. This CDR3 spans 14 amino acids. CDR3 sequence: CSVGIGSSYNEQFF. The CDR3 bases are TGCAGCGTTGGAATAGGAAGCTCCTACAATGAGCAGTTCTTC.

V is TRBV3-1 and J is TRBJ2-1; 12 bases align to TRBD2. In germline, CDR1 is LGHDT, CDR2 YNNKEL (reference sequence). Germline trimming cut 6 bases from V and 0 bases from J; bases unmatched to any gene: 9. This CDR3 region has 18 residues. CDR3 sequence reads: CASSFVLAGGHSYNEQFF. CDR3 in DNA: TGTGCCAGCAGTTTTGTCCTAGCGGGAGGGCACTCCTACAATGAGCAGTTCTTC.

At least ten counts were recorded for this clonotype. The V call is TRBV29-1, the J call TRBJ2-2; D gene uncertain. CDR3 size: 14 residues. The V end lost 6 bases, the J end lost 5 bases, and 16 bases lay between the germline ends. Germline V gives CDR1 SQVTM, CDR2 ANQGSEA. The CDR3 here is CSVARTVGTGELFF. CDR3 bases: TGCAGCGTCGCGAGGACGGTCGGGACCGGGGAGCTGTTTTTT.

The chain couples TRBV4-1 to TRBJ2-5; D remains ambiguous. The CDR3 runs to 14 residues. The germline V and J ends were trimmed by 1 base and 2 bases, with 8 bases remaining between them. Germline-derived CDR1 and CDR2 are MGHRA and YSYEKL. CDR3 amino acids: CASSQGPEQETQYF. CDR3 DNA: TGCGCCAGCAGCCAAGGTCCGGAACAAGAGACCCAGTACTTC.

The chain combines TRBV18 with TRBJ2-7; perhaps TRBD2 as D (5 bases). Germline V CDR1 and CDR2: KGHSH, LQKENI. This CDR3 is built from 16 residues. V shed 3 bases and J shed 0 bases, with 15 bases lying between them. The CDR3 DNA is TGTGCCAGCTCACCCTACGGTACTAGTCTCTCCTACGAGCAGTACTTC. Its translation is CASSPYGTSLSYEQYF.

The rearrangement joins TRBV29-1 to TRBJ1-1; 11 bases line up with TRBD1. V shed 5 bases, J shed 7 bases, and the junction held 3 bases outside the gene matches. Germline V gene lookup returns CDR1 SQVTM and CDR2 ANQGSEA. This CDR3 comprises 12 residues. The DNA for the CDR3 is TGCAGCGTTTCGGACAGGGGGCATGAAGCTTTCTTT. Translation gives CSVSDRGHEAFF.

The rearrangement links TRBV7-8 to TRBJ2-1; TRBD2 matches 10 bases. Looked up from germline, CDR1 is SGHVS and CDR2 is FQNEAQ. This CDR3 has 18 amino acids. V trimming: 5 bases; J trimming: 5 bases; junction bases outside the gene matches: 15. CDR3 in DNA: TGTGCCAGCAGCCTGAGGGCTAGCGGGAGTAGGGTGGACAATGAGCAGTTCTTC. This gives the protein CASSLRASGSRVDNEQFF. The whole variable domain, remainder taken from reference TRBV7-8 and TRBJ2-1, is GAGVSQSPRYKVAKRGQDVALRCDPISGHVSLFWYQQALGQGPEFLTYFQNEAQLDKSGLPSDRFFAERPEGSVSTLKIQRTQQEDSAVYLCASSLRASGSRVDNEQFFGPGTRLTVL.

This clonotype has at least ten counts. CDR3 sequence (DNA): TGCGCCAGCAGCTTGCAAGGGGATTACGAGCAGTACTTC. This translates into CASSLQGDYEQYF. This chain joins TRBV5-1 and TRBJ2-7; tentative D call: TRBD1 (5 bases). Per germline, CDR1 SGHRS and CDR2 YFSETQ. Trimming shortened V by 1 base and J by 4 bases, and 9 bases separated the two germline ends. The CDR3 consists of 13 residues.

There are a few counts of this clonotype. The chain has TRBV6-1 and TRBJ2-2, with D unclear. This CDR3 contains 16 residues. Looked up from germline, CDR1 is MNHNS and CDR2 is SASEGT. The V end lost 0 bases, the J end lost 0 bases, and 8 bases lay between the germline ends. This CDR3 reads CASSEAWVANTGELFF. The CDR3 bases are TGTGCCAGCAGTGAAGCTTGGGTAGCGAACACCGGGGAGCTGTTTTTT.

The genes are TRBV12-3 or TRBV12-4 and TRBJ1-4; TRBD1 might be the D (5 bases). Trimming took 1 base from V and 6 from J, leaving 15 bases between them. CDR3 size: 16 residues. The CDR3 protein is CASSLGWKGRDEKLFF. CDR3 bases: TGTGCCAGCAGTTTAGGGTGGAAAGGCAGGGATGAAAAACTGTTTTTT.

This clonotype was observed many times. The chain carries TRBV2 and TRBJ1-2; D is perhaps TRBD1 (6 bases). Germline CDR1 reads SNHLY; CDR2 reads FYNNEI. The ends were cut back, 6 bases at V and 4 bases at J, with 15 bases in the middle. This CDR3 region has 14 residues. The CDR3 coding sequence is TGTGCCAGCAGGGGCAGGGGCGTAGGCTATGGCTACACCTTC. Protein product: CASRGRGVGYGYTF.

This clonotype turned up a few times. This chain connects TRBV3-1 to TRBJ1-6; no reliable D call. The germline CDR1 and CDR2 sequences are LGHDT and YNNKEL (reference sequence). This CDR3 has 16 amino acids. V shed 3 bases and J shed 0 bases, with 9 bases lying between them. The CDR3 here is CASSQGLSSYNSPLHF. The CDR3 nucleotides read TGTGCCAGCAGCCAGGGGTTGAGCTCCTATAATTCACCCCTCCACTTT.

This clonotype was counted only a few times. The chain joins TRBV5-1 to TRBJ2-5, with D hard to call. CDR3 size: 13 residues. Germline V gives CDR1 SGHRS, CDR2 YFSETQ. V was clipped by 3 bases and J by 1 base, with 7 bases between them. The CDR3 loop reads CASSWAFQETQYF. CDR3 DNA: TGCGCCAGCAGCTGGGCCTTCCAAGAGACCCAGTACTTC.

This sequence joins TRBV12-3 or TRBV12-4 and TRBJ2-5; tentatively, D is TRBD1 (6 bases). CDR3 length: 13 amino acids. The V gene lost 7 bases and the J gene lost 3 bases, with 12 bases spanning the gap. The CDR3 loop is CASTNQGKETQYF. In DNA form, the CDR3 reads TGTGCCAGCACCAACCAGGGGAAAGAGACCCAGTACTTC.